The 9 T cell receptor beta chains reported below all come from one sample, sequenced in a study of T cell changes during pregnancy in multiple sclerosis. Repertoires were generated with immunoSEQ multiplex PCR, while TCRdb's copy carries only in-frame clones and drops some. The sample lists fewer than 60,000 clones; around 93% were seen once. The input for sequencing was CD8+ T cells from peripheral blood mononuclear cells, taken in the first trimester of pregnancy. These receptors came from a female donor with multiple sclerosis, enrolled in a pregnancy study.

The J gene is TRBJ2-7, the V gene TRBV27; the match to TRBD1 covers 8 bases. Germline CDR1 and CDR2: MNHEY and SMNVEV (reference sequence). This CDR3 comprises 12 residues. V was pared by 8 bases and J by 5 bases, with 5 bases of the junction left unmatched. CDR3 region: CASADRGNEQYF. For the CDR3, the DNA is TGTGCCAGCGCCGACAGGGGTAACGAGCAGTACTTC.

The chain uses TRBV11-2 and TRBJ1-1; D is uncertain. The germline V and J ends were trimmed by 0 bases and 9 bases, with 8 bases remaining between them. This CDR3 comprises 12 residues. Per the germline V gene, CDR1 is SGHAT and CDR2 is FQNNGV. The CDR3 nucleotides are TGTGCCAGCAGCTTAGAACGGTTTAAAGCTTTCTTT. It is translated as CASSLERFKAFF.

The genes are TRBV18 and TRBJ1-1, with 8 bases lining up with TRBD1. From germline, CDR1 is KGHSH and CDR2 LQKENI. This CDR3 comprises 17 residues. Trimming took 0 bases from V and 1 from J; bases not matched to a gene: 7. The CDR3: CASSPPFLGQENTEAFF. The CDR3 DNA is TGTGCCAGCTCACCACCGTTTTTGGGACAGGAGAACACTGAAGCTTTCTTT.

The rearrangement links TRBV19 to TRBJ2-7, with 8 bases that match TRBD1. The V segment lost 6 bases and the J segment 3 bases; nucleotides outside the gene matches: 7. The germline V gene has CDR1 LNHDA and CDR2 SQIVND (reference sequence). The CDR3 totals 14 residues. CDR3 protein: CASSPGQAIYEQYF. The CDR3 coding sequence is TGTGCCAGTAGCCCGGGACAGGCCATCTACGAGCAGTACTTC.

In nucleotides, the CDR3 is TGTGCCAGCAGCCCTGGGACAGGGGGATACACTGAAGCTTTCTTT. This gives the protein CASSPGTGGYTEAFF. The V gene is TRBV9, the J gene TRBJ1-1, with TRBD1 identical over 11 bases. The V gene's germline CDR1 is SGDLS and CDR2 YYNGEE. CDR3 length equals 15 residues. Germline trimming cut 4 bases from V and 3 bases from J; bases unmatched to any gene: 5.

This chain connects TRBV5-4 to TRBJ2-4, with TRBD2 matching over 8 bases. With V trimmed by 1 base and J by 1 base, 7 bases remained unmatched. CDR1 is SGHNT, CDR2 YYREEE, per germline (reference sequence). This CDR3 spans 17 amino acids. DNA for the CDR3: TGTGCCAGCAGCTTGAAGCGGGAGATGCGGGCCAAAAACATTCAGTACTTC. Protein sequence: CASSLKREMRAKNIQYF.

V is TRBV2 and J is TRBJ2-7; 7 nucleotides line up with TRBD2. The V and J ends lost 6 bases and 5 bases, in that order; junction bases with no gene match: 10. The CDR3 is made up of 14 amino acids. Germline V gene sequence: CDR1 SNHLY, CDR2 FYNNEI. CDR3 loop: CASRPDGGSHEQYF. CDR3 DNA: TGTGCCAGCAGACCTGACGGCGGGAGCCACGAGCAGTACTTC.

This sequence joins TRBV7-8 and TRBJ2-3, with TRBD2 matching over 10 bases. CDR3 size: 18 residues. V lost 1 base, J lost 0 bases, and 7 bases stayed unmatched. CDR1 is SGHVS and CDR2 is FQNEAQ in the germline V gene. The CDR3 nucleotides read TGTGCCAGCAGCTTAGGTCTAGCGGGAGCCCCAAGCACAGATACGCAGTATTTT. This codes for CASSLGLAGAPSTDTQYF.

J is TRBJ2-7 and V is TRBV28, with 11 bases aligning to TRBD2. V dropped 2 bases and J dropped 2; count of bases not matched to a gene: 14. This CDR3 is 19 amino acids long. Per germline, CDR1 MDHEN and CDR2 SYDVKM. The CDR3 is CASSLPPGLAGGGAYEQYF. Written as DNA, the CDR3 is TGTGCCAGCAGTTTACCTCCGGGTCTAGCGGGAGGCGGGGCCTACGAGCAGTACTTC. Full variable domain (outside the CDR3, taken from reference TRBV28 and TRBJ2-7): DVKVTQSSRYLVKRTGEKVFLECVQDMDHENMFWYRQDPGLGLRLIYFSYDVKMKEKGDIPEGYSVSREKKERFSLILESASTNQTSMYLCASSLPPGLAGGGAYEQYFGPGTRLTVT.